This T cell receptor (beta chain) appears in the sequencing data of a study of PD-L1 blockade in urothelial cancer. General observations from the study: It was durable-benefit patients whose tumor-associated blood clones expanded more at 3 weeks.

Germline V gene lookup returns CDR1 MNHEY and CDR2 SVGAGI. This CDR3 contains 15 residues. V shed 0 bases and J shed 0 bases, with 6 bases lying between them. With regard to this clone: The antigen remains unidentified.

Profiled with immunoSEQ multiplex PCR; TCRdb holds only in-frame clones, not every one. The repertoire holds tens of thousands of clones, with around 84% as singletons. Sequenced here: PBMCs, sampled around atezolizumab (anti-PD-L1) treatment. The chain joins TRBV6-5 to TRBJ2-1; D possibly corresponds to TRBD1 (6 bases). The receptor comes from a man in his fifties or sixties with urothelial cancer. The CDR3 loop reads CASSYSGGSYNEQFF. The CDR3 coding sequence is TGTGCCAGCAGTTACTCAGGGGGCTCCTACAATGAGCAGTTCTTC.